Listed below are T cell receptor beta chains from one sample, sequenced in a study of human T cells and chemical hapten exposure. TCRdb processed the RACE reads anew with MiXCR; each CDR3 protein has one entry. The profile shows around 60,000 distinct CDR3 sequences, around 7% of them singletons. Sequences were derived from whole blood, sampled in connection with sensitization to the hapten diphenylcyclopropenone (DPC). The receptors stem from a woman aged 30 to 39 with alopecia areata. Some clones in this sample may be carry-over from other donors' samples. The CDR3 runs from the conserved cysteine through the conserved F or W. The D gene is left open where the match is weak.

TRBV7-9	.	CAGGGQDTQYF
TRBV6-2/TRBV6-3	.	CASSYGGITYEQYF
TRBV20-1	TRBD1	CSAEQRNRGRTEAFF
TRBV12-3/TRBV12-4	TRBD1	CASSFRQGDTEAFF
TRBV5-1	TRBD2	CASSSPAGGGAPEQYF
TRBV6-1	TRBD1	CASSIKPGGSNQPQHF
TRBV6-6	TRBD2	CASSYWRGVTDTQYF
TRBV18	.	CASSPPTRLGNEQFF
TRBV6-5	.	CASSYQQWQGSTGELFF
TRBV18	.	CASSDPHTEAFF
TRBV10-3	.	CAISAGLTVRTDTQYF
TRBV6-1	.	CASSVIKAFEAFF
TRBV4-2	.	CASSQAQREEKLFF
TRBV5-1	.	CASSLAPGVVTGELFF
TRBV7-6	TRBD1	CASSFNRGRTGELFF
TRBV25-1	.	CASSEGGANVLTF
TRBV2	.	CASREGTDTQYF
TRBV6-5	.	CASSSASLGNTIYF
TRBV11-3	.	CASSLDYMNTEAFF
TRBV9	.	CASSGWGEFTGELFF